This entry describes one T cell receptor (beta chain). This sample was included in a study of OX40 agonist ivuxolimab in advanced cancers. Study at large: Of mixed ages from about 23 to 90 and averaging 60 years, the group was 65% to 85% male. The study reported partial responses in three patients: one hepatocellular carcinoma, two cutaneous melanoma.

The protocol was immunoSEQ multiplex PCR, while the TCRdb copy is restricted to in-frame clones and leaves out a portion. This sample has under 150,000 clones, with about 93% found just once. J gave up 7 bases and V 3 bases, and 5 bases lay outside the gene matches. The germline CDR1 and CDR2 sequences are LNHDA and SQIVND (reference sequence). The CDR3 runs to 14 residues. This TCR was sampled from an adult with an advanced solid tumor such as melanoma, head and neck, liver or kidney cancer. The V and J genes are TRBV19 and TRBJ1-5; 8 bases are shared with TRBD1. Sequencing was performed on CD4+ or CD8+ T cells sorted from blood, taken in a trial of the OX40 agonist ivuxolimab. The chain's CDR3 is CASSIQGARQPQHF. CDR3 coding DNA: TGTGCCAGTAGTATCCAGGGGGCGAGACAGCCCCAGCATTTT. Full variable domain (rest looked up from reference TRBV19 and TRBJ1-5): DGGITQSPKYLFRKEGQNVTLSCEQNLNHDAMYWYRQDPGQGLRLIYYSQIVNDFQKGDIAEGYSVSREKKESFPLTVTSAQKNPTAFYLCASSIQGARQPQHFGDGTRLSIL.